The T cell receptor (beta chain) described here comes from a study of T cell repertoires in cytomegalovirus infection (dated by TCRdb to the late 2010s). Describing the broader study: Donor HLA type was relevant to the analysis, because carriage of CMV infection together with the matching HLA type was indicated by public TCR beta signatures.

For sequencing, an Illumina HiSeq 1500 was employed. Clones were called with MiXCR by TCRdb after fastp trimmed the public reads at Q25, and only in-frame beta chains were retained. All rows with the same CDR3 protein become a single entry with the most common DNA and genes. This sample gives a few hundred thousand distinct CDR3 sequences in total; more than 8% of them show up just once. Roughly 4% of the sample belongs to the ten largest clones. Study-level results and caveats: The ex vivo response was dominated by HLA-C-restricted CMV-specific TCR beta clonotypes, which also provided the single most frequent clonotype in two of eight donors. In both this cohort and an independent cohort of some 350 donors, the cumulative frequency of public TCR beta family members distinguished carriers of CMV infection plus the relevant HLA type.

The CDR3, from cysteine to phenylalanine, totals 15 residues. Kept here is only the CDR3 DNA, which spans 45 bases and is read in frame from base 1. V was cut back by 5 bases and J by 0 bases, leaving a gap of 13 bases between them. For CDR1 and CDR2, the germline V gene lists MDHEN and SYDVKM. Only a few counts were recorded for this clonotype. Its antigen is currently not known. The sample holds no much larger clone one base away, and base qualities are not on file. The sample consisted of PBMCs. The sequence was obtained from a human donor in good health (CMV status not recorded). Some clones in this sample may be carry-over from other donors' samples. The chain is made from TRBV28 and TRBJ1-1, with no confident D gene call. The bases are TGTGCCAGCAGTCCAAGGCGCAGAATGAACACTGAAGCTTTCTTT. It translates to CASSPRRRMNTEAFF.